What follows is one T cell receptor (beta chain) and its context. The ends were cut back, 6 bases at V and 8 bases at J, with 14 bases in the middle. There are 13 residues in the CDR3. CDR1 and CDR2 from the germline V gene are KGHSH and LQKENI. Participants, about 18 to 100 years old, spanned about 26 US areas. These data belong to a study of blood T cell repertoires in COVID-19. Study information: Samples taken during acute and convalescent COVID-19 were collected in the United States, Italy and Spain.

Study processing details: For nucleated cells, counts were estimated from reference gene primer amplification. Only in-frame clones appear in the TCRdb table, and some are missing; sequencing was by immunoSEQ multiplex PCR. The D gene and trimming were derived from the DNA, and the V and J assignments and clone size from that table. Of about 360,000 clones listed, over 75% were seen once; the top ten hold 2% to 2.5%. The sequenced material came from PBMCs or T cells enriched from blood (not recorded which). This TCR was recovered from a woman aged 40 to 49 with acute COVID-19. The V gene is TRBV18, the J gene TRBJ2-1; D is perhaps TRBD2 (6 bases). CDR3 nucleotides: TGTGCCAGCTCGCGGGACCCCCGAGATGAGCAGTTCTTC. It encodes CASSRDPRDEQFF.